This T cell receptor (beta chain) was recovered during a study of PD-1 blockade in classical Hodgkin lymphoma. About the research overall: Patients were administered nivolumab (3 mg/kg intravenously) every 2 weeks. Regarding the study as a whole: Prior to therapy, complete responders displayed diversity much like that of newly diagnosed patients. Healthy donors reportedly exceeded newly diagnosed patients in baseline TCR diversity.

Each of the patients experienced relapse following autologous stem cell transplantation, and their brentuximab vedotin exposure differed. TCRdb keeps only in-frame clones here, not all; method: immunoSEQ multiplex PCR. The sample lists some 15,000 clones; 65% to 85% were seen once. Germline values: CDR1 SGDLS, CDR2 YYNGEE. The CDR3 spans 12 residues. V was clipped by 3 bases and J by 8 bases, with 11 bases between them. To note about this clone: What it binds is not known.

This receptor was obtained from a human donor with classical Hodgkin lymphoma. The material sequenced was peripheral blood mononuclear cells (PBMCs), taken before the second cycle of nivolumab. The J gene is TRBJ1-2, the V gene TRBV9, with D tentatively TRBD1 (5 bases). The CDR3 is CASSAQGFGYTF. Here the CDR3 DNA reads TGTGCCAGCAGCGCCCAGGGATTCGGCTACACCTTC. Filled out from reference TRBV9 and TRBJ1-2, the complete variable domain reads DSGVTQTPKHLITATGQRVTLRCSPRSGDLSVYWYQQSLDQGLQFLIQYYNGEERAKGNILERFSAQQFPDLHSELNLSSLELGDSALYFCASSAQGFGYTFGSGTRLTVV.